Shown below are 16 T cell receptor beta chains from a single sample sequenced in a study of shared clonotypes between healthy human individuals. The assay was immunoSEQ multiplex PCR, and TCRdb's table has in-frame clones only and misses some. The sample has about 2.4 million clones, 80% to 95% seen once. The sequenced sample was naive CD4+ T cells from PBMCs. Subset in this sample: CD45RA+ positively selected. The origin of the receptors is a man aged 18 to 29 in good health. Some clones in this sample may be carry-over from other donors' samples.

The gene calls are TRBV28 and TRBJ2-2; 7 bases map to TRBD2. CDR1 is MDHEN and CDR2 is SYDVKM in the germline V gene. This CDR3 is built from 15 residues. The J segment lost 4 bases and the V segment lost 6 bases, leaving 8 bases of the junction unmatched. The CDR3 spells CASRSPVAGTGELFF. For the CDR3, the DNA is TGTGCCAGCAGGAGCCCCGTAGCGGGCACCGGGGAGCTGTTTTTT.

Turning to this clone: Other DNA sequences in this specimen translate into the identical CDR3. CDR3 nucleotide sequence: TGTGCCAGCTCACCACCGGGAGGGGCCTACAATGAGCAGTTCTTC. Translating it yields CASSPPGGAYNEQFF. The rearrangement joins TRBV18 to TRBJ2-1, with TRBD2 matching 7 bases. This CDR3 has 15 amino acids. V shed 0 bases, J shed 2 bases, and the junction held 1 base outside the gene matches. Germline V gene sequence: CDR1 KGHSH, CDR2 LQKENI.

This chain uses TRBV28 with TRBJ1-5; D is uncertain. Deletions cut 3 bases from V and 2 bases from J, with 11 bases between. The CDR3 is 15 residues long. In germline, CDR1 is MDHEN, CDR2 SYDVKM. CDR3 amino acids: CASSFTSDGNQPQHF. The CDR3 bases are TGTGCCAGCAGTTTCACATCAGATGGCAATCAGCCCCAGCATTTT. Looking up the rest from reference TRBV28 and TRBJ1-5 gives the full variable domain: DVKVTQSSRYLVKRTGEKVFLECVQDMDHENMFWYRQDPGLGLRLIYFSYDVKMKEKGDIPEGYSVSREKKERFSLILESASTNQTSMYLCASSFTSDGNQPQHFGDGTRLSIL.

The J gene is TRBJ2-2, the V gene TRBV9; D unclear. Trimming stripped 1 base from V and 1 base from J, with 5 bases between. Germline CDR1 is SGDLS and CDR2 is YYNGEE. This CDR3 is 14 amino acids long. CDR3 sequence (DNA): TGTGCCAGCAGCGTATTGCAGAACACCGGGGAGCTGTTTTTT. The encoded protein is CASSVLQNTGELFF.

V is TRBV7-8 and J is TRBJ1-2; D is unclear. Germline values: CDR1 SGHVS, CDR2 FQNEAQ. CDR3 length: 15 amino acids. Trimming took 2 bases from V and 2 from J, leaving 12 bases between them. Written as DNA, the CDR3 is TGTGCCAGCAGCTTATCGCCGGGTCCCAACTATGGCTACACCTTC. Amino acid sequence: CASSLSPGPNYGYTF. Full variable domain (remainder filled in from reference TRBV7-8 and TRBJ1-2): GAGVSQSPRYKVAKRGQDVALRCDPISGHVSLFWYQQALGQGPEFLTYFQNEAQLDKSGLPSDRFFAERPEGSVSTLKIQRTQQEDSAVYLCASSLSPGPNYGYTFGSGTRLTVV.

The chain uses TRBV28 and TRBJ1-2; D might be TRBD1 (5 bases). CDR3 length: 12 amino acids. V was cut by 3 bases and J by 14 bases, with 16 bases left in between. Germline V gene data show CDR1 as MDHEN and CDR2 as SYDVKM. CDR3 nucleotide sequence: TGTGCCAGCAGTTTTCAGGGCAGGGAGGCGACCTTC. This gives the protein CASSFQGREATF.

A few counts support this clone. CDR3 residues: CASSQGVQRLNTEAFF. The CDR3 nucleotides read TGCGCCAGCAGCCAAGGTGTTCAGAGGTTGAACACTGAAGCTTTCTTT. V gene TRBV4-3 combines with J gene TRBJ1-1; D gene ambiguous. Trimming took off 1 base at V and 0 bases at J, with 12 bases between the two ends. CDR3 length equals 16 residues. Germline lookup yields CDR1 LGHNA and CDR2 YSLEER.

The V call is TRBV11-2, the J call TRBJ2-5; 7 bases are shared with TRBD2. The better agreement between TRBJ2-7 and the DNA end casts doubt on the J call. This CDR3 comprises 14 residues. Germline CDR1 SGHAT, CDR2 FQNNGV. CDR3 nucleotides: TGTGCCAGCAGCTCCGGGACTACCTACTACGAGCAGTACTTC. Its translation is CASSSGTTYYEQYF.

The CDR3 loop is CASSLAGLELNEQFF. Written as DNA, the CDR3 is TGCGCCAGCAGCTTGGCGGGACTAGAACTCAATGAGCAGTTCTTC. The rearrangement links TRBV5-1 to TRBJ2-1, with TRBD2 matching 8 bases. V gave up 0 bases and J gave up 6 bases; unmatched junction bases: 5. CDR1 and CDR2 (germline): SGHRS, YFSETQ. The CDR3 length is 15 residues.

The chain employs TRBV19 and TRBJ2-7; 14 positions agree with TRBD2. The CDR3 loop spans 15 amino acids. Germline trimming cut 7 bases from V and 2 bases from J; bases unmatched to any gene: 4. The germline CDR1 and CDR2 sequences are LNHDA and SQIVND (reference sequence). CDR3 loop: CASTEGLAGAYEQYF. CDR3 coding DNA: TGTGCCAGTACCGAGGGACTAGCGGGAGCCTACGAGCAGTACTTC.

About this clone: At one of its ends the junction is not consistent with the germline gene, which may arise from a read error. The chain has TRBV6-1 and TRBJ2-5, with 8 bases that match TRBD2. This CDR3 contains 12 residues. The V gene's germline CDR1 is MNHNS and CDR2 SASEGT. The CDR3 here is CASSIREGHHNF. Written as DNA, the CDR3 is TGTGCCAGCAGCATCCGGGAGGGGCACCACAACTTC.

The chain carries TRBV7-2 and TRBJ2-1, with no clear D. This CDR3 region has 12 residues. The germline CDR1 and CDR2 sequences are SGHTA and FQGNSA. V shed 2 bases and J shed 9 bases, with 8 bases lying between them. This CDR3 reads CASSLMRGEQFF. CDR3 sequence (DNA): TGTGCCAGCAGCTTAATGAGAGGTGAGCAGTTCTTC. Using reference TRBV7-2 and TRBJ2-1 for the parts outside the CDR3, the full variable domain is GAGVSQSPSNKVTEKGKDVELRCDPISGHTALYWYRQSLGQGLEFLIYFQGNSAPDKSGLPSDRFSAERTGGSVSTLTIQRTQQEDSAVYLCASSLMRGEQFFGPGTRLTVL.

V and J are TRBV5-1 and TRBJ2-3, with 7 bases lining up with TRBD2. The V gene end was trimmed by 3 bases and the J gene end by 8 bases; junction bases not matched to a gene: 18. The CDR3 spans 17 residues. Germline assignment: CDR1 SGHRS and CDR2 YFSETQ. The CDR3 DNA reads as TGCGCCAGCAGCTCGGCCTCGACTAGCCAAGGGCGTCTTACGCAGTATTTT. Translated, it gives CASSSASTSQGRLTQYF.

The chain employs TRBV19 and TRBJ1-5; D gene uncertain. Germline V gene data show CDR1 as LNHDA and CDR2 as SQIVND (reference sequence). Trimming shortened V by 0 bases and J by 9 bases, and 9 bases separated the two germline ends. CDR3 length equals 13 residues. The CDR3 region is CASSIDPSGPQHF. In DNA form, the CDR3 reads TGTGCCAGTAGTATAGACCCCTCAGGGCCCCAGCATTTT.

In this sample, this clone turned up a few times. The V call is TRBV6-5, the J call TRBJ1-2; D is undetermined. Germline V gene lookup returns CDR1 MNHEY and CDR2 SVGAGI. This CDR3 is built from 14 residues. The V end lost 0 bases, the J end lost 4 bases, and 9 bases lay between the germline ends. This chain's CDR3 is CASSYSYGVYGYTF. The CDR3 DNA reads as TGTGCCAGCAGTTACTCGTACGGAGTCTATGGCTACACCTTC.

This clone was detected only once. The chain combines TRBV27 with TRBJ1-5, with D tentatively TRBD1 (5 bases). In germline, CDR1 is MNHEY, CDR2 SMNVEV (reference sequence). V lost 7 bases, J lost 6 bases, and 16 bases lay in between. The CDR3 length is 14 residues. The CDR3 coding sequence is TGTGCCAGCAAGGGGACTCCCACGGGTCAGCCCCAGCATTTT. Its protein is CASKGTPTGQPQHF.